This T cell receptor (beta chain) was recorded in a study of T cells after yellow fever vaccination. Points from the study as a whole: After the booster, roughly 96% of CD4 and more than 85% of CD8 primary-response clones were re-detected. Though weaker, the secondary response peaked faster, on day 5 versus 15.

In TCRdb, the 5' RACE reads were re-called with MiXCR into one record per CDR3 protein. The sample has a few hundred thousand distinct CDR3 sequences, 7.5% to 9.5% seen once; the top ten hold 3% to 4%. The ends lost 2 bases at V and 9 bases at J; junction bases unmatched: 9. CDR3 length: 15 amino acids. In germline, CDR1 is MDHEN, CDR2 SYDVKM. In its sample, this clonotype was seen a few times. The antigen remains unidentified. Sequences were derived from CD4+ T cells sorted from PBMCs, sampled 5 days after the yellow fever booster vaccination. The rearrangement uses TRBV28 and TRBJ2-3, with 9 bases matching TRBD2. The sequence was collected from a man in his late teens or twenties who received the YFV17D yellow fever vaccine. The CDR3 sequence: CASSLTPGRGGTQYF. The CDR3 coding sequence is TGTGCCAGCAGTTTAACCCCGGGGCGGGGGGGGACGCAGTATTTT. The variable domain in full, completed from reference TRBV28 and TRBJ2-3, reads DVKVTQSSRYLVKRTGEKVFLECVQDMDHENMFWYRQDPGLGLRLIYFSYDVKMKEKGDIPEGYSVSREKKERFSLILESASTNQTSMYLCASSLTPGRGGTQYFGPGTRLTVL.